The 29 T cell receptor beta chains presented below share a single source sample, sequenced in a study of control samples from healthy donors and cancer patients. TCRdb's table, derived via immunoSEQ multiplex PCR, lists solely in-frame clones and lacks some. The data show about 22,000 clones, roughly 83% seen once. The sequenced material came from PBMCs. These receptors were collected from a man aged 55-75 years with head and neck cancer.

This chain uses TRBV12-3 or TRBV12-4 with TRBJ2-1; D gene uncertain. The CDR3 consists of 11 residues. The germline V and J ends were trimmed by 5 bases and 8 bases, with 7 bases remaining between them. The CDR3 reads CASSRSDEQFF. The DNA for the CDR3 is TGTGCCAGCAGTCGTTCTGATGAGCAGTTCTTC.

The chain uses TRBV20-1 and TRBJ2-5; D gene uncertain. V was cut by 3 bases and J by 4 bases, with 6 bases left in between. Germline V CDR1 and CDR2: DFQATT, SNEGSKA (reference sequence). The CDR3 length is 11 residues. The CDR3: CSARIGETQYF. For the CDR3, the DNA is TGCAGTGCTAGGATAGGAGAGACCCAGTACTTC.

This rearrangement joins TRBV14 to TRBJ2-5; D unresolved. The ends were cut back, 4 bases at V and 1 base at J, with 10 bases in the middle. Germline CDR1 reads SGHDN; CDR2 reads FVKESK. The CDR3 runs 14 residues. CDR3 residues: CASSPRLPQETQYF. The DNA for the CDR3 is TGTGCCAGCAGCCCGAGACTCCCCCAAGAGACCCAGTACTTC.

This chain joins TRBV9 and TRBJ2-7, with D perhaps TRBD2 (5 bases). V gave up 0 bases and J gave up 3 bases, with 13 bases separating them. The germline V gene has CDR1 SGDLS and CDR2 YYNGEE. The CDR3 runs 15 residues. Here the CDR3 DNA reads TGTGCCAGCAGCGTAGATCGAGCGGAGTTCTACGAGCAGTACTTC. Amino acids: CASSVDRAEFYEQYF.

This chain connects TRBV19 to TRBJ2-7; D remains ambiguous. V lost 1 base to trimming and J lost 3 bases, with 13 bases between them. The CDR3 consists of 15 residues. Germline V gives CDR1 LNHDA, CDR2 SQIVND (reference sequence). The CDR3 loop is CASSIALGPLYEQYF. The DNA for the CDR3 is TGTGCCAGTAGTATAGCCCTCGGGCCACTCTACGAGCAGTACTTC.

This rearrangement joins TRBV5-4 to TRBJ2-2; possible D gene TRBD1, 7 bases. The CDR3 is 16 amino acids. V shed 0 bases and J shed 3 bases, with 12 bases lying between them. Germline lookup yields CDR1 SGHNT and CDR2 YYREEE (reference sequence). This CDR3 reads CASSLGGRGDTGELFF. As DNA, the CDR3 is TGTGCCAGCAGCTTGGGGGGCAGGGGGGACACCGGGGAGCTGTTTTTT.

This clone was found a few times. The genes are TRBV12-3 or TRBV12-4 and TRBJ1-2; tentatively, D is TRBD1 (5 bases). V gave up 5 bases and J gave up 2 bases, with 9 bases separating them. This CDR3 has 13 amino acids. The CDR3 reads CASSQGGNYGYTF. CDR3 coding DNA: TGTGCCAGCAGTCAGGGAGGAAACTATGGCTACACCTTC.

This clone appeared a few times. The chain has TRBV7-8 and TRBJ1-3; D not resolved. The CDR3 runs 13 residues. Germline V gene data show CDR1 as SGHVS and CDR2 as FQNEAQ. Between the trimmed V and J ends, which lost 4 bases and 2 bases, there was a span of 6 bases. CDR3 in amino acids: CASSSGTGNTIYF. CDR3 in DNA: TGTGCCAGCAGCTCGGGGACTGGAAACACCATATATTTT.

Only one count was recorded for this clone. The chain couples TRBV6-5 to TRBJ1-5; D might be TRBD1 (6 bases). Trimming took 5 bases from V and 1 from J, leaving 9 bases between them. Germline assignment: CDR1 MNHEY and CDR2 SVGAGI. CDR3 size: 14 residues. The CDR3 loop is CASSTGLSNQPQHF. The CDR3 DNA reads TGTGCCAGCAGTACAGGGTTGAGCAATCAGCCCCAGCATTTT.

V is TRBV6-1 and J is TRBJ2-1; D is unresolved. V lost 3 bases to trimming and J lost 8 bases, with 8 bases between them. CDR3 length equals 12 residues. CDR1 is MNHNS, CDR2 SASEGT, per germline. Written as DNA, the CDR3 is TGTGCCAGCAGTGAGGCAATGCATGAGCAGTTCTTC. This translates into CASSEAMHEQFF.

The chain carries TRBV6-5 and TRBJ2-7; TRBD1 is a possible D gene (5 bases). CDR3 size: 15 residues. V dropped 6 bases and J dropped 3 bases, with 18 bases sitting between them. The germline CDR1 and CDR2 sequences are MNHEY and SVGAGI. The chain's CDR3 is CASRDPAGKRYEQYF. The CDR3, as DNA: TGTGCCAGCAGGGACCCGGCAGGGAAACGCTACGAGCAGTACTTC.

This clone was seen a single time. This sequence joins TRBV5-1 and TRBJ1-4; D is possibly TRBD1 (6 bases). The CDR3 extends over 14 amino acids. V was trimmed by 5 bases and J by 1 base, leaving 9 bases between them. Germline V CDR1 and CDR2: SGHRS, YFSETQ. The CDR3 bases are TGCGCCAGCAGTTCCAGGGGAACTAATGAAAAACTGTTTTTT. Residues: CASSSRGTNEKLFF. The whole variable domain, remainder taken from reference TRBV5-1 and TRBJ1-4, is KAGVTQTPRYLIKTRGQQVTLSCSPISGHRSVSWYQQTPGQGLQFLFEYFSETQRNKGNFPGRFSGRQFSNSRSEMNVSTLELGDSALYLCASSSRGTNEKLFFGSGTQLSVL.

The chain links TRBV12-3 or TRBV12-4 to TRBJ1-5; D gene uncertain. V was pared by 1 base and J by 15 bases, with 13 bases between. CDR3 length: 12 amino acids. The CDR3 DNA reads TGTGCCAGCAGTTTAGGGAAGGCTCTACCGCATTTT. It translates to CASSLGKALPHF.

This clone was picked up one time. The CDR3 is CASSLVFAGEYEQYF. DNA of the CDR3: TGTGCCAGCAGCTTAGTTTTCGCGGGGGAATACGAGCAGTACTTC. This chain uses TRBV11-2 with TRBJ2-7, with 7 bases aligning to TRBD2. Trimming at V came to 1 base and at J to 4 bases, leaving 7 bases not matched to a gene. The CDR3 spans 15 residues. CDR1 is SGHAT, CDR2 FQNNGV, per germline.

This sequence joins TRBV6-6 and TRBJ1-1; D gene unclear. Looked up from germline, CDR1 is MNHNY and CDR2 is SVGAGI (reference sequence). V shed 3 bases and J shed 8 bases, with 7 bases lying between them. CDR3 length: 11 amino acids. The CDR3 coding sequence is TGTGCCAGCAGTTATATGACAGAAGCTTTCTTT. Translation gives CASSYMTEAFF.

The chain has TRBV5-1 and TRBJ2-1, with 8 bases that match TRBD1. Germline CDR1 is SGHRS and CDR2 is YFSETQ. The CDR3 runs 15 residues. V trimming: 3 bases; J trimming: 1 base; junction bases outside the gene matches: 3. CDR3 region: CASSSRTGSYNEQFF. The CDR3, as DNA: TGCGCCAGCAGCTCTCGGACAGGGTCCTACAATGAGCAGTTCTTC. The variable domain in full, completed from reference TRBV5-1 and TRBJ2-1, reads KAGVTQTPRYLIKTRGQQVTLSCSPISGHRSVSWYQQTPGQGLQFLFEYFSETQRNKGNFPGRFSGRQFSNSRSEMNVSTLELGDSALYLCASSSRTGSYNEQFFGPGTRLTVL.

The gene calls are TRBV11-3 and TRBJ1-2, with 11 positions matching TRBD1. The CDR3 spans 14 residues. V shed 8 bases and J 3 bases; nucleotides not matched to a gene: 5. Germline V gene lookup returns CDR1 SGHNT and CDR2 YENEEA. The CDR3 DNA sequence: TGTGCCAGCGTGGGACAGGGGGACGACTATGGCTACACCTTC. Its translation: CASVGQGDDYGYTF.

About this clone: Its ends do not fully match the called genes, so a read error is possible. The chain couples TRBV7-7 to TRBJ2-5; 8 positions match TRBD2. The CDR3 covers 13 residues. The V gene's germline CDR1 is SSHAT and CDR2 FNYEAQ (reference sequence). CDR3 loop: CASSYRTGGAQYF. The CDR3 bases are TGTGCTAGCAGCTACCGGACGGGAGGGGCCCAGTACTTC.

The chain carries TRBV3-1 (or the pseudogene TRBV3-2) and TRBJ2-2; perhaps D is TRBD1 or TRBD2 (5 bases each). CDR3 length equals 15 residues. Germline CDR1 is LGHDT and CDR2 is YNNKEL (reference sequence). Trimming cost V 4 bases and J 1 base, with 10 bases left between them. The CDR3 DNA reads as TGTGCCAGCAGCCGAGGGACGGGGAACACCGGGGAGCTGTTTTTT. This sequence encodes CASSRGTGNTGELFF.

The V gene is TRBV19, the J gene TRBJ2-4; TRBD1 matches 7 bases. The CDR3 is made up of 16 amino acids. With 5 bases clipped from V and 1 base from J, the junction kept 8 bases outside the gene matches. From germline, CDR1 is LNHDA and CDR2 SQIVND (reference sequence). The CDR3 is CASSVQGSLAKNIQYF. For the CDR3, the DNA is TGTGCCAGTAGTGTACAGGGGAGTTTGGCCAAAAACATTCAGTACTTC.

The gene calls are TRBV2 and TRBJ2-3, with 11 positions matching TRBD1. From germline, CDR1 is SNHLY and CDR2 FYNNEI. This CDR3 is built from 13 residues. V gave up 9 bases and J gave up 3 bases; unmatched junction bases: 2. The CDR3 loop is CARDRGRTDTQYF. The CDR3 DNA follows: TGTGCCAGGGACAGGGGGCGGACAGATACGCAGTATTTT.

This clone was detected only a few times. The chain links TRBV7-2 to TRBJ2-5, with 14 bases that match TRBD2. V lost 1 base and J lost 4; bases outside the gene matches: 5. Germline V gives CDR1 SGHTA, CDR2 FQGNSA. The CDR3 spans 17 residues. Written as DNA, the CDR3 is TGTGCCAGCAGCTTAGGTCTGGGACTAGCGGGGGCAGAGACCCAGTACTTC. It translates to CASSLGLGLAGAETQYF.

This chain connects TRBV30 to TRBJ1-5; 8 bases map to TRBD1. J was trimmed by 3 bases and V by 5 bases; bases with no gene match: 3. The germline V gene has CDR1 GTSNPN and CDR2 SVGIG (reference sequence). The CDR3 length is 13 residues. CDR3 bases: TGTGCCTGGGGGGACAGGAACAATCAGCCCCAGCATTTT. This gives the protein CAWGDRNNQPQHF.

This rearrangement joins TRBV10-2 to TRBJ2-7, with a possible D match to TRBD1 (6 bases). The CDR3 length is 12 residues. Germline CDR1 and CDR2: WSHSY and SAAADI. Deletions cut 6 bases from V and 12 bases from J, with 18 bases between. The CDR3 coding sequence is TGCGCCAGCAGAGACCGGACAGACGTGGGGTACTTC. Amino acid sequence: CASRDRTDVGYF.

The V gene is TRBV11-2, the J gene TRBJ2-2; a possible D gene is TRBD1 (5 bases). Trimming took 3 bases from V and 4 from J, leaving 15 bases between them. CDR1 is SGHAT and CDR2 is FQNNGV in the germline V gene. The CDR3 loop spans 16 amino acids. The CDR3 reads CASSFPRAWVTGELFF. The CDR3 DNA reads as TGTGCCAGCAGCTTTCCCAGGGCGTGGGTCACCGGGGAGCTGTTTTTT.

The chain carries TRBV6-5 and TRBJ2-3; D ambiguous. This CDR3 spans 13 amino acids. Germline CDR1 reads MNHEY; CDR2 reads SVGAGI. V gave up 8 bases and J gave up 6 bases, with 15 bases separating them. CDR3 sequence reads: CASGVAASDTQYF. DNA for the CDR3: TGTGCCAGCGGAGTGGCGGCCTCGGATACGCAGTATTTT.

J is TRBJ1-1 and V is TRBV29-1; D perhaps matches TRBD1 (6 bases). The CDR3 has 14 amino acids. Germline CDR1 reads SQVTM; CDR2 reads ANQGSEA. Trimming took off 4 bases at V and 0 bases at J, with 12 bases between the two ends. The CDR3 nucleotides read TGCAGCGTTGGTACAGGGCCCATGAACACTGAAGCTTTCTTT. Translating gives CSVGTGPMNTEAFF.

For the CDR3, the DNA is TGCAGCGTCAAACTAGCGGGGGGGCGGTTCGATGAGCAGTTCTTC. Its protein is CSVKLAGGRFDEQFF. The chain joins TRBV29-1 to TRBJ2-1, with 13 bases aligning to TRBD2. From germline, CDR1 is SQVTM and CDR2 ANQGSEA. V dropped 6 bases and J dropped 8; count of bases not matched to a gene: 10. The CDR3 is made up of 15 amino acids.

This clone appeared a single time. The CDR3 sequence: CASTRENTGELFF. As DNA, the CDR3 is TGTGCCAGCACCAGGGAGAACACCGGGGAGCTGTTTTTT. The chain is built from TRBV2 and TRBJ2-2, with TRBD1 as a possible D gene (5 bases). V lost 7 bases, J lost 1 base, and 7 bases lay in between. Germline V gene lookup returns CDR1 SNHLY and CDR2 FYNNEI. The CDR3 extends over 13 amino acids. The variable domain in full, completed from reference TRBV2 and TRBJ2-2, reads EPEVTQTPSHQVTQMGQEVILRCVPISNHLYFYWYRQILGQKVEFLVSFYNNEISEKSEIFDDQFSVERPDGSNFTLKIRSTKLEDSAMYFCASTRENTGELFFGEGSRLTVL.